Shown below are 10 T cell receptor beta chains from a single sample sequenced in a study of beta chain features in type 1 diabetes. Every bit of the isolated RNA underwent reverse transcription, so sequencing read expressed TCRB transcripts. This table comes from immunoSEQ multiplex PCR, and its TCRdb copy is limited to in-frame clones, with some not included. In the table there are roughly 150,000 clones, more than 9.5% of which are singletons. Sequencing was performed on central memory CD4+ T cells from blood. These TCRs come from a man aged 18 to 29 in good health.

This clone was seen a handful of times. This sequence joins TRBV7-2 and TRBJ2-1, with D tentatively TRBD1 (7 bases). This CDR3 has 15 residues. CDR1 is SGHTA and CDR2 is FQGNSA in the germline V gene. Trimming removed 4 bases from V and 6 bases from J, with 16 bases in between. Here the CDR3 DNA reads TGTGCCAGCAGCTCGACAGGGAGGTTAGGCAATGAGCAGTTCTTC. Protein sequence: CASSSTGRLGNEQFF. Looking up the rest from reference TRBV7-2 and TRBJ2-1 gives the full variable domain: GAGVSQSPSNKVTEKGKDVELRCDPISGHTALYWYRQSLGQGLEFLIYFQGNSAPDKSGLPSDRFSAERTGGSVSTLTIQRTQQEDSAVYLCASSSTGRLGNEQFFGPGTRLTVL.

The genes are TRBV7-2 and TRBJ2-5; 11 bases map to TRBD2. The CDR3 covers 15 residues. V lost 5 bases to trimming and J lost 5 bases; unmatched junction nucleotides: 7. Germline V CDR1 and CDR2: SGHTA, FQGNSA. This CDR3 reads CASSRSGGAQETQYF. As DNA, the CDR3 is TGTGCCAGCAGCCGTAGCGGGGGGGCCCAGGAGACCCAGTACTTC. The full variable domain, in which reference TRBV7-2 and TRBJ2-5 provide the parts outside the CDR3, is GAGVSQSPSNKVTEKGKDVELRCDPISGHTALYWYRQSLGQGLEFLIYFQGNSAPDKSGLPSDRFSAERTGGSVSTLTIQRTQQEDSAVYLCASSRSGGAQETQYFGPGTRLLVL.

The table lists this clone with a few counts. The chain joins TRBV4-1 to TRBJ1-2, with 9 nucleotides matching TRBD1. Germline trimming cut 5 bases from V and 3 bases from J; bases unmatched to any gene: 7. Germline CDR1 and CDR2: MGHRA and YSYEKL. The length of the CDR3 is 15 residues. Written as DNA, the CDR3 is TGCGCCAGCAGCGTCCGGGACAGGGACGACTATGGCTACACCTTC. This gives the protein CASSVRDRDDYGYTF.

This clone was counted only a few times. The V gene is TRBV29-1, the J gene TRBJ2-1; 8 bases align to TRBD2. CDR3 length: 16 residues. The ends lost 8 bases at V and 6 bases at J; junction bases unmatched: 18. Germline V CDR1 and CDR2: SQVTM, ANQGSEA. CDR3 nucleotide sequence: TGCAGCATTCTCCCCTGGGTGGGACTAGAGACCAATGAGCAGTTCTTC. It codes for CSILPWVGLETNEQFF.

This clone was seen a handful of times. The chain employs TRBV25-1 and TRBJ2-7, with TRBD1 identical over 10 bases. V was pared by 4 bases and J by 4 bases, with 4 bases of the junction left unmatched. Germline CDR1 and CDR2: MGHDK and SYGVNS. The CDR3 contains 14 residues. CDR3 loop: CASSATGGDYEQYF. CDR3 nucleotides: TGTGCCAGCAGTGCGACAGGGGGCGATTACGAGCAGTACTTC.

This clone was found a few times. V is TRBV5-6 and J is TRBJ2-1, with a weak D call TRBD1 (6 bases). The CDR3 is made up of 15 amino acids. The germline V gene encodes CDR1 SGHDT and CDR2 YYEEEE. V lost 4 bases and J 3 bases, leaving 14 bases between the germline ends. The CDR3 DNA reads as TGTGCCAGCAGCCTCCTACAACAGGGCTACAATGAGCAGTTCTTC. Amino acid sequence: CASSLLQQGYNEQFF.

Turning to this clone: Other DNA sequences in this specimen translate into the identical CDR3. The V call is TRBV5-1, the J call TRBJ2-2; D not resolved. V was clipped by 2 bases and J by 2 bases, with 10 bases between them. CDR1 and CDR2 (germline): SGHRS, YFSETQ. The CDR3 is made up of 15 amino acids. The CDR3 DNA sequence: TGCGCCAGCAGCTTAAACAGTGCCAACACCGGGGAGCTGTTTTTT. It translates to CASSLNSANTGELFF.

In its sample, this clone was seen a few times. This sequence joins TRBV9 and TRBJ2-5, with D possibly being TRBD2 (6 bases). V lost 0 bases and J lost 3, with 9 bases in between. Germline V gene sequence: CDR1 SGDLS, CDR2 YYNGEE. This CDR3 contains 14 residues. CDR3 in amino acids: CASSVDLAKETQYF. CDR3 bases: TGTGCCAGCAGCGTAGATCTAGCGAAAGAGACCCAGTACTTC.

The chain links TRBV9 to TRBJ1-5; 7 nucleotides agree with TRBD1. The V gene end was trimmed by 4 bases and the J gene end by 6 bases; junction bases not matched to a gene: 7. The CDR3 loop spans 14 amino acids. Germline values: CDR1 SGDLS, CDR2 YYNGEE. The CDR3 nucleotides read TGTGCCAGCAGCCCCGACAGGGTACTTCAGCCCCAGCATTTT. It yields the protein CASSPDRVLQPQHF.

This clone was counted many times. This chain connects TRBV25-1 to TRBJ2-6, with unresolved D. CDR1 is MGHDK and CDR2 is SYGVNS in the germline V gene. The CDR3 extends over 17 amino acids. The V gene lost 3 bases and the J gene lost 2 bases, with 14 bases spanning the gap. The CDR3 coding sequence is TGTGCCAGCAGTGATGGGGTTCTTAAAGCTGGGGCCAACGTCCTGACTTTC. Translation gives CASSDGVLKAGANVLTF.